This TCR beta chain was captured by sequencing in a study of patients and donors after allogeneic stem cell transplantation. A single record per CDR3 protein comes from TCRdb applying MiXCR to the RT-PCR reads. The repertoire holds some 960,000 distinct CDR3 sequences, with about a sixth as singletons. V lost 8 bases to trimming and J lost 8 bases; unmatched junction nucleotides: 7. This CDR3 is built from 13 residues. The germline V gene has CDR1 LNHNV and CDR2 YYDKDF (reference sequence). This clonotype originated in a human donor who was either an allogeneic HSCT recipient or a stem cell or donor lymphocyte infusion donor (not recorded which). It is not recorded whose cells these are; they may come from a transplant donor. V is TRBV15 and J is TRBJ2-1; TRBD1 matches 9 bases. Specimen: blood, either unsorted or a sorted T cell fraction (not recorded which). Here the CDR3 DNA reads TGTGCCACCTCAGGACAGGGGCGGTATGAGCAGTTCTTC. Translating it yields CATSGQGRYEQFF.